The present T cell receptor (beta chain) was sequenced within a study of T cells in Graves' hyperthyroidism and ophthalmopathy. Overall study results and limits: A model using 13 V-J features told ophthalmopathy apart from stable hyperthyroidism. In validation, the model predicted ophthalmopathy. These predictions came a median approximately 5.9 months before onset.

RNA transcripts provided the source from which TCR beta CDR3 regions were amplified. The study used the HTBI primer set for a first-round RT-PCR of the TCR CDR3. TCRdb reanalysed the multiplex PCR reads using MiXCR and keeps one entry per CDR3 protein. The data contain 750,000 to 950,000 distinct CDR3 sequences, about 38% of them seen just once; the ten biggest clones take up 7% to 10%. Trimming stripped 4 bases from V and 4 bases from J, with 13 bases between. The length of the CDR3 is 13 residues. Germline lookup yields CDR1 SQVTM and CDR2 ANQGSEA. This clonotype occurred many times. Antigen: not known. Stable Graves' hyperthyroidism denoted no ophthalmopathy progression over 18 months. Diagnosis rested on symptoms, serum thyroxine and TRAb, thyroid ultrasound, and orbital computed tomography.

Sample: blood. The chain joins TRBV29-1 to TRBJ1-1; D is possibly TRBD1 (6 bases). This clonotype was obtained from a man aged 18 to 30 with Graves' hyperthyroidism. CDR3 sequence (DNA): TGCAGCGTTGGGGGAGGGGGAACCACTGAAGCTTTCTTT. This encodes CSVGGGGTTEAFF.